Each of the 3 T cell receptor beta chains below was sequenced from the same sample in a study of cytomegalovirus exposure and HLA in healthy donors. The PCR used 60 Vbeta and 13 Jbeta primers. The repertoire was sequenced with immunoSEQ multiplex PCR; TCRdb's copy has only in-frame clones and lacks some. The sample lists more than 150,000 clones, around 80% occurring once. Material: PBMCs. Receptors were obtained from a woman aged 50 to 65 in good health and CMV-seropositive.

This clone came up once. V gene TRBV6-1 combines with J gene TRBJ2-3, with 8 bases lining up with TRBD2. Germline V gene lookup returns CDR1 MNHNS and CDR2 SASEGT. The trim removed 9 bases at V and 0 bases at J, leaving 8 bases unmatched. This CDR3 spans 15 amino acids. CDR3 region: CARGTRTSSTDTQYF. CDR3 DNA sequence: TGTGCCAGGGGGACTAGGACCTCTAGCACAGATACGCAGTATTTT.

CDR3: CASSKGNQPQHF. CDR3 in DNA: TGTGCCAGCAGTAAGGGGAATCAGCCCCAGCATTTT. This chain joins TRBV5-4 and TRBJ1-5; D may be TRBD1 (5 bases). V lost 5 bases and J 4 bases, leaving 7 bases between the germline ends. There are 12 residues in the CDR3. CDR1 is SGHNT and CDR2 is YYREEE in the germline V gene (reference sequence).

The genes are TRBV30 and TRBJ1-3, with D possibly matching TRBD1 (6 bases). This CDR3 is built from 15 residues. Looked up from germline, CDR1 is GTSNPN and CDR2 is SVGIG (reference sequence). Trimming shortened V by 2 bases and J by 5 bases, and 16 bases separated the two germline ends. The CDR3 loop reads CAWSPPGTWRNTIYF. CDR3 coding DNA: TGTGCCTGGAGTCCACCCGGGACATGGAGAAACACCATATATTTT.